Each of the 21 T cell receptor beta chains below was sequenced from the same sample in a study of T-cell memory formation after mild COVID-19. TCRdb used MiXCR to reprocess the 5' RACE reads, holding one entry per CDR3 protein. Of roughly 250,000 distinct CDR3 sequences listed, about a sixth were seen once; the top ten hold around 3.7%. Source material: PBMCs or a T cell subset sorted from them (not recorded which). All receptors come from a man in his late teens or twenties who had mild COVID-19 (a few samples of this study predate the infection). Cell type and time point are not known.

This clonotype was seen only a few times. The gene calls are TRBV7-2 and TRBJ2-3, with D maybe TRBD2 (5 bases). The V end lost 5 bases, the J end lost 0 bases, and 15 bases lay between the germline ends. CDR3 length: 16 amino acids. Germline V gene sequence: CDR1 SGHTA, CDR2 FQGNSA. CDR3 amino acids: CASSGNRGASTDTQYF. The CDR3 nucleotides read TGTGCCAGCAGCGGCAACCGGGGAGCTAGCACAGATACGCAGTATTTT.

V usage is TRBV5-1 and J usage is TRBJ2-7; D is ambiguous. The CDR3 spans 13 residues. CDR1 and CDR2 from the germline V gene are SGHRS and YFSETQ. Trimming took 0 bases from V and 7 from J, leaving 11 bases between them. CDR3 protein: CASSLAGSREQYF. As DNA, the CDR3 is TGCGCCAGCAGCTTGGCCGGATCGAGGGAGCAGTACTTC.

J is TRBJ2-2 and V is TRBV7-3, with a tentative D call TRBD2 (6 bases). There are 17 residues in the CDR3. The V gene's germline CDR1 is SGHTA and CDR2 FQGTGA. Trimming pared 5 bases from V and 4 bases from J, leaving 20 bases between. The CDR3 sequence is CASSPGGYGAVTGELFF. The CDR3 DNA follows: TGTGCCAGCAGCCCCGGGGGTTACGGGGCGGTCACCGGGGAGCTGTTTTTT.

The chain has TRBV20-1 and TRBJ1-4; 9 bases align to TRBD1. The length of the CDR3 is 14 residues. V lost 4 bases to trimming and J lost 5 bases; unmatched junction nucleotides: 5. Germline V gene sequence: CDR1 DFQATT, CDR2 SNEGSKA (reference sequence). The CDR3 bases are TGCAGTGCTACGCAAACAGGGGGCAATGAAAAACTGTTTTTT. This encodes CSATQTGGNEKLFF.

The chain combines TRBV20-1 with TRBJ2-3, with a tentative D call TRBD2 (5 bases). V was clipped by 3 bases and J by 1 base, with 14 bases between them. The CDR3 length is 15 residues. CDR1 and CDR2 from the germline V gene are DFQATT and SNEGSKA (reference sequence). For the CDR3, the DNA is TGCAGTGCTAGTATAAGTGGGAGCCGCACAGATACGCAGTATTTT. Encoded protein: CSASISGSRTDTQYF.

This clonotype was seen only once. One end of the junction is discordant with germline, which a read error may explain. This chain links TRBV6-1 with TRBJ1-2; D is ambiguous. The length of the CDR3 is 12 residues. Germline values: CDR1 MNHNS, CDR2 SASEGT. The CDR3 DNA follows: TGTGCCAGCAGCCTGCGGTCCGCGGGCTACTCCTTC. Translating gives CASSLRSAGYSF.

This clonotype was found many times. J is TRBJ1-2 and V is TRBV7-9; 9 bases match TRBD1. With 1 base clipped from V and 4 bases from J, the junction kept 13 bases outside the gene matches. This CDR3 spans 18 amino acids. Looked up from germline, CDR1 is SEHNR and CDR2 is FQNEAQ (reference sequence). The CDR3 bases are TGTGCCAGCAGCTTAGGGAACCCAGCGGGACAGGGTCGCTATGGCTACACCTTC. This sequence encodes CASSLGNPAGQGRYGYTF.

This clonotype was counted at least ten times. The chain employs TRBV5-1 and TRBJ2-5; a weak D match, TRBD1 (7 bases). The CDR3 has 14 amino acids. The V gene lost 3 bases and the J gene lost 2 bases, with 11 bases spanning the gap. The germline V gene has CDR1 SGHRS and CDR2 YFSETQ. The CDR3 loop is CASSSGDSQETQYF. The CDR3 DNA follows: TGCGCCAGCAGCTCGGGGGACAGTCAAGAGACCCAGTACTTC.

The chain combines TRBV7-6 with TRBJ1-2; the D gene is possibly TRBD1 (6 bases). Looked up from germline, CDR1 is SGHVS and CDR2 is FNYEAQ. The CDR3 runs 13 residues. Trimming removed 2 bases at V and 7 bases at J, with 11 bases between. CDR3 DNA: TGTGCCAGCAGCTTAATGGGGGGCGGTGGCTACACCTTC. Translating it yields CASSLMGGGGYTF.

V and J are TRBV12-3 or TRBV12-4 and TRBJ1-3, with D unresolved. Trimming took 3 bases from V and 8 from J, leaving 8 bases between them. The CDR3 spans 12 residues. The CDR3, as DNA: TGTGCCAGCAGTTTCCCCGGGGACACCATATATTTT. It is translated as CASSFPGDTIYF.

The chain joins TRBV24-1 to TRBJ2-1, with 8 bases matching TRBD1. The germline CDR1 and CDR2 sequences are KGHDR and SFDVKD. The CDR3 is made up of 14 amino acids. V shed 12 bases, J shed 2 bases, and the junction held 8 bases outside the gene matches. Here the CDR3 reads CAPYSDRAYNEQFF. CDR3 nucleotide sequence: TGTGCCCCCTACTCGGACAGGGCCTACAATGAGCAGTTCTTC.

A few counts support this clonotype. This chain links TRBV7-6 with TRBJ2-2, with D perhaps matching TRBD2 (6 bases). This CDR3 is built from 16 residues. The germline gives CDR1 SGHVS, CDR2 FNYEAQ. Trimming removed 2 bases at V and 1 base at J, with 11 bases between. CDR3 loop: CASSLPPGGNTGELFF. DNA for the CDR3: TGTGCCAGCAGCTTACCCCCCGGGGGGAACACCGGGGAGCTGTTTTTT.

V gene TRBV5-5 combines with J gene TRBJ1-5; D gene ambiguous. V dropped 2 bases and J dropped 2 bases, with 8 bases sitting between them. This CDR3 has 14 residues. Germline V gene sequence: CDR1 SGHKS, CDR2 YYEKEE (reference sequence). The CDR3 region is CASSFFQGNQPQHF. CDR3 nucleotides: TGTGCCAGCAGCTTTTTTCAGGGCAATCAGCCCCAGCATTTT.

This clonotype appeared a few times. V and J are TRBV20-1 and TRBJ2-1, with TRBD1 as a possible D gene (5 bases). Germline loops: CDR1 DFQATT, CDR2 SNEGSKA (reference sequence). The CDR3 sequence is 15 residues long. V dropped 3 bases and J dropped 0 bases, with 12 bases sitting between them. The CDR3 protein is CSARNRPSSYNEQFF. The CDR3 DNA sequence: TGCAGTGCTAGGAACAGGCCTAGCTCCTACAATGAGCAGTTCTTC.

The gene calls are TRBV20-1 and TRBJ1-3; tentative D call: TRBD1 (6 bases). CDR1 and CDR2 from the germline V gene are DFQATT and SNEGSKA (reference sequence). The V end lost 5 bases, the J end lost 1 base, and 15 bases lay between the germline ends. The CDR3 covers 15 residues. In nucleotides, the CDR3 is TGCAGTGCTCGACTACAGGGAGGGTCTGGAAACACCATATATTTT. Protein product: CSARLQGGSGNTIYF.

This clonotype has more than one count but fewer than ten. The chain joins TRBV4-2 to TRBJ1-1, with D maybe TRBD1 (6 bases). Trimming cost V 0 bases and J 4 bases, with 12 bases left between them. The germline CDR1 and CDR2 sequences are LGHNA and YNFKEQ. CDR3 length equals 15 residues. The CDR3 spells CASSQDRGGGTEAFF. CDR3 DNA: TGTGCCAGCAGCCAAGATAGGGGAGGGGGCACTGAAGCTTTCTTT.

The genes are TRBV29-1 and TRBJ1-5, with D maybe TRBD1 (6 bases). The germline V and J ends were trimmed by 1 base and 3 bases, with 13 bases remaining between them. CDR1 is SQVTM, CDR2 ANQGSEA, per germline. This CDR3 contains 15 residues. CDR3 sequence reads: CSVEANRDDNQPQHF. The CDR3, as DNA: TGCAGCGTTGAAGCTAACAGGGATGACAATCAGCCCCAGCATTTT.

This chain uses TRBV4-3 with TRBJ1-2; D not certain. The CDR3 is made up of 13 amino acids. Between the trimmed V and J ends, which lost 4 bases and 6 bases, there was a span of 12 bases. CDR1 is LGHNA and CDR2 is YSLEER in the germline V gene. This CDR3 is CASSLRMGDGYTF. The DNA of the CDR3 is TGCGCCAGCAGCCTTCGGATGGGAGATGGCTACACCTTC.

This clonotype has more than one count but fewer than ten. The chain employs TRBV7-9 and TRBJ2-4, with D unclear. The CDR3 covers 15 residues. Between the trimmed V and J ends, which lost 2 bases and 5 bases, there was a span of 13 bases. CDR1 SEHNR and CDR2 FQNEAQ come from the germline V gene (reference sequence). CDR3 protein: CASSLSFTVQNIQYF. DNA of the CDR3: TGTGCCAGCAGCTTATCTTTCACGGTCCAAAACATTCAGTACTTC.

This clonotype has a handful of counts. CDR3 amino acids: CASSSGGVEQFF. The CDR3 nucleotides are TGCGCCAGCAGCTCGGGAGGGGTTGAGCAGTTCTTC. The J gene is TRBJ2-1, the V gene TRBV5-1; 8 bases fit TRBD2. The CDR3 has 12 amino acids. Germline V gene lookup returns CDR1 SGHRS and CDR2 YFSETQ. V dropped 3 bases and J dropped 9; count of bases not matched to a gene: 2.

V gene TRBV6-4 combines with J gene TRBJ2-3, with D unclear. The V end was cut by 6 bases, the J end by 7 bases, with 14 bases between. Germline CDR1 and CDR2: MRHNA and SNTAGT. The CDR3 is 13 residues long. CDR3 in amino acids: CASSPASSNTQYF. CDR3 in DNA: TGTGCCAGCAGCCCCGCTTCTTCTAATACGCAGTATTTT.